These 29 T cell receptor beta chains came from one sample sequenced in a study of T cells in Graves' hyperthyroidism and ophthalmopathy. The TCR beta CDR3 regions underwent amplification using RNA transcripts as the source. During a first-round RT-PCR of the TCR CDR3, the HTBI primer set was used. In TCRdb, the multiplex PCR reads were re-called with MiXCR into one record per CDR3 protein. The table lists about 500,000 distinct CDR3 sequences, roughly 17% of them singletons. The sequenced sample was blood. The source is a young woman with Graves' hyperthyroidism.

The rearrangement uses TRBV10-2 and TRBJ2-5; tentatively, D is TRBD1 (7 bases). The CDR3 sequence is 16 residues long. V lost 6 bases and J lost 4, with 21 bases in between. Germline CDR1 WSHSY, CDR2 SAAADI. CDR3 residues: CASRDTGVRRGETQYF. CDR3 nucleotides: TGCGCCAGCAGGGATACAGGGGTGAGGCGGGGAGAGACCCAGTACTTC.

This chain links TRBV7-2 with TRBJ1-1, with D unresolved. Trimming cost V 5 bases and J 3 bases, with 13 bases left between them. Per the germline V gene, CDR1 is SGHTA and CDR2 is FQGNSA. The CDR3 extends over 14 amino acids. CDR3 coding DNA: TGTGCCAGCAGCCGCTCCGGGCTACACACTGAAGCTTTCTTT. Encoded protein: CASSRSGLHTEAFF. Drawing the rest from reference TRBV7-2 and TRBJ1-1, the complete variable domain is GAGVSQSPSNKVTEKGKDVELRCDPISGHTALYWYRQSLGQGLEFLIYFQGNSAPDKSGLPSDRFSAERTGGSVSTLTIQRTQQEDSAVYLCASSRSGLHTEAFFGQGTRLTVV.

V usage is TRBV4-2 and J usage is TRBJ1-2; weak D call: TRBD1 (5 bases). Germline CDR1 and CDR2: LGHNA and YNFKEQ. Trimming took off 1 base at V and 8 bases at J, with 20 bases between the two ends. This CDR3 has 16 amino acids. CDR3 protein: CASSQVVQGRSGGYTF. The CDR3 DNA sequence: TGTGCCAGCAGCCAAGTGGTTCAGGGCCGCTCTGGGGGCTACACCTTC.

This clonotype showed up just a few times. V and J are TRBV4-1 and TRBJ2-5; D not certain. This CDR3 has 15 amino acids. The germline V and J ends were trimmed by 5 bases and 2 bases, with 15 bases remaining between them. Germline CDR1 reads MGHRA; CDR2 reads YSYEKL. CDR3 coding DNA: TGCGCCAGCAGCTTGAGTAGACCGCTACAAGAGACCCAGTACTTC. This sequence encodes CASSLSRPLQETQYF.

This clonotype was seen ten or more times. This chain links TRBV30 with TRBJ2-7; 11 bases agree with TRBD2. Per germline, CDR1 GTSNPN and CDR2 SVGIG (reference sequence). The V segment lost 1 base and the J segment 4 bases; nucleotides outside the gene matches: 0. This CDR3 spans 13 amino acids. In DNA, the CDR3 is TGTGCCTGGAGTGGACTAGCGGGGTACGAGCAGTACTTC. Translating gives CAWSGLAGYEQYF.

This clonotype was seen repeatedly, ten times or more. For the CDR3, the DNA is TGCGCCAGCAGCTTGGATGGGGACAGGACAGAAGAAGCTTTCTTT. It codes for CASSLDGDRTEEAFF. This rearrangement joins TRBV5-1 to TRBJ1-1; the match to TRBD1 covers 8 bases. Germline CDR1 reads SGHRS; CDR2 reads YFSETQ. Germline trimming cut 0 bases from V and 8 bases from J; bases unmatched to any gene: 9. The CDR3 sequence is 15 residues long.

The CDR3 spells CASSQQGGNEQFF. CDR3 bases: TGCGCCAGCAGCCAACAGGGGGGCAATGAGCAGTTCTTC. This chain uses TRBV4-1 with TRBJ2-1; D perhaps matches TRBD1 (7 bases). The germline V gene has CDR1 MGHRA and CDR2 YSYEKL. The CDR3 has 13 residues. The V and J ends lost 2 bases and 6 bases respectively, with 8 bases between them.

Only a few counts were recorded for this clonotype. V usage is TRBV20-1 and J usage is TRBJ1-1; D is ambiguous. This CDR3 region has 14 residues. Trimming cost V 2 bases and J 3 bases, with 13 bases left between them. Germline V gives CDR1 DFQATT, CDR2 SNEGSKA (reference sequence). The CDR3 is CSARHLQEDTEAFF. CDR3 DNA sequence: TGCAGTGCTAGACACCTCCAAGAGGACACTGAAGCTTTCTTT.

This clonotype was picked up many times. This chain joins TRBV7-2 and TRBJ2-3; 9 bases align to TRBD2. CDR1 and CDR2 from the germline V gene are SGHTA and FQGNSA. The ends lost 5 bases at V and 5 bases at J; junction bases unmatched: 14. The CDR3 is 17 amino acids. CDR3 DNA: TGTGCCAGCAGCCGCAGGAGGGCGGGAGGGGCAGGAGATACGCAGTATTTT. It yields the protein CASSRRRAGGAGDTQYF.

This clonotype was detected ten times or more. The chain recombines TRBV7-2 with TRBJ2-7, with 9 nucleotides matching TRBD1. The J segment lost 2 bases and the V segment lost 5 bases, leaving 10 bases of the junction unmatched. The length of the CDR3 is 16 residues. CDR1 is SGHTA and CDR2 is FQGNSA in the germline V gene. The CDR3 loop is CASSRTGGGLPYEQYF. The CDR3, as DNA: TGTGCCAGCAGCCGAACAGGGGGCGGTCTCCCCTACGAGCAGTACTTC.

This clonotype appeared a few times. The V and J genes are TRBV5-4 and TRBJ2-5; 8 positions agree with TRBD1. From germline, CDR1 is SGHNT and CDR2 YYREEE (reference sequence). Trimming took 2 bases from V and 3 from J; bases not matched to a gene: 6. The CDR3 consists of 15 residues. This CDR3 reads CASSFGDRLKETQYF. In DNA form, the CDR3 reads TGTGCCAGCAGCTTCGGGGACAGGCTTAAAGAGACCCAGTACTTC.

In this sample, this clonotype turned up a few times. This sequence joins TRBV5-1 and TRBJ2-7; 10 bases match TRBD2. The germline V gene has CDR1 SGHRS and CDR2 YFSETQ. CDR3 length: 17 amino acids. V was clipped by 3 bases and J by 0 bases; unmatched bases: 9. CDR3 region: CASSSRLLAGDSYEQYF. CDR3 sequence (DNA): TGCGCCAGCAGCTCACGGCTCCTAGCGGGGGACTCCTACGAGCAGTACTTC.

This clonotype has a handful of counts. V usage is TRBV5-1 and J usage is TRBJ1-1; 7 bases are shared with TRBD1. From germline, CDR1 is SGHRS and CDR2 YFSETQ. V dropped 4 bases and J dropped 7; count of bases not matched to a gene: 10. There are 14 residues in the CDR3. CDR3 residues: CASSHETGRNEAFF. The CDR3, as DNA: TGCGCCAGCAGCCATGAGACAGGGCGCAATGAAGCTTTCTTT.

Comments on this clonotype: This sequence may be a read error, since a much larger clone differs from it by one base. J is TRBJ2-7 and V is TRBV18, with TRBD2 matching over 8 bases. The CDR3 is 13 amino acids. V was pared by 6 bases and J by 7 bases, with 8 bases of the junction left unmatched. Germline V CDR1 and CDR2: KGHSH, LQKENI. CDR3 coding DNA: TGTGCCAGCTCTGGCAGCGGGAGCAATGAGCAGTACTTC. It specifies CASSGSGSNEQYF.

This rearrangement joins TRBV18 to TRBJ2-7, with 8 bases matching TRBD2. CDR3 length: 14 residues. Trimming cost V 3 bases and J 6 bases; bases outside gene matches: 7. Germline V lookup: CDR1 KGHSH, CDR2 LQKENI. The CDR3 spells CASSPTGLEAEQYF. CDR3 in DNA: TGTGCCAGCTCACCGACGGGACTAGAGGCCGAGCAGTACTTC.

This clonotype was counted ten times or more. Relative to the germline gene, one junction end is altered; a read error may explain this. V gene TRBV5-1 combines with J gene TRBJ1-6; the D gene is possibly TRBD1 (6 bases). This CDR3 has 16 amino acids. The germline V gene encodes CDR1 SGHRS and CDR2 YFSETQ. The CDR3 nucleotides are TGCGCCTGCAGCCCGGTCGCGGACAGCCTACCGTCACCCCTCCACTTT. This translates into CACSPVADSLPSPLHF. Full variable domain (missing parts from reference TRBV5-1 and TRBJ1-6): KAGVTQTPRYLIKTRGQQVTLSCSPISGHRSVSWYQQTPGQGLQFLFEYFSETQRNKGNFPGRFSGRQFSNSRSEMNVSTLELGDSALYLCACSPVADSLPSPLHFGNGTRLTVT.

The chain joins TRBV20-1 to TRBJ2-6; no reliable D call. Germline-derived CDR1 and CDR2 are DFQATT and SNEGSKA (reference sequence). The CDR3 runs 13 residues. The V and J ends lost 5 bases and 3 bases respectively, with 8 bases between them. The CDR3 sequence is CSAPLGGANVLTF. The CDR3 DNA reads as TGCAGTGCTCCCTTAGGTGGGGCCAACGTCCTGACTTTC.

This clonotype was detected many times. The chain joins TRBV6-5 to TRBJ2-5; D possibly corresponds to TRBD2 (6 bases). The germline V gene has CDR1 MNHEY and CDR2 SVGAGI. The CDR3 loop spans 13 amino acids. V lost 2 bases, J lost 5 bases, and 9 bases lay in between. The CDR3 region has the DNA TGTGCCAGCAGTTACGGGGGGACGGAGACCCAGTACTTC. Its protein is CASSYGGTETQYF.

The sample holds many counts of this clonotype. This chain joins TRBV5-1 and TRBJ2-3; D not certain. V was shortened by 2 bases and J by 4 bases, with 11 bases between the two germline ends. CDR3 length: 14 residues. Germline CDR1 and CDR2: SGHRS and YFSETQ. The CDR3 loop reads CASSFLEGSDTQYF. The CDR3 DNA reads TGCGCCAGCAGCTTCCTGGAAGGATCAGATACGCAGTATTTT.

Many counts were recorded for this clonotype. V and J are TRBV28 and TRBJ2-3; D gene unclear. V lost 5 bases and J 3 bases, leaving 9 bases between the germline ends. This CDR3 region has 13 residues. The germline CDR1 and CDR2 sequences are MDHEN and SYDVKM. DNA for the CDR3: TGTGCCAGCAGTCCCCAATTAACAGATACGCAGTATTTT. It is translated as CASSPQLTDTQYF. The variable domain in full, completed from reference TRBV28 and TRBJ2-3, reads DVKVTQSSRYLVKRTGEKVFLECVQDMDHENMFWYRQDPGLGLRLIYFSYDVKMKEKGDIPEGYSVSREKKERFSLILESASTNQTSMYLCASSPQLTDTQYFGPGTRLTVL.

This clonotype was found many times. The V call is TRBV27, the J call TRBJ1-1; possibly TRBD1 for D (6 bases). The germline CDR1 and CDR2 sequences are MNHEY and SMNVEV (reference sequence). Trimming shortened V by 5 bases and J by 0 bases, and 16 bases separated the two germline ends. The length of the CDR3 is 16 residues. CDR3 amino acids: CASSPHRVVLNTEAFF. The CDR3 DNA reads as TGTGCCAGCAGTCCTCACAGGGTGGTGTTGAACACTGAAGCTTTCTTT.

The chain combines TRBV11-2 with TRBJ2-7; TRBD2 matches 13 bases. The length of the CDR3 is 17 residues. V lost 5 bases, J lost 0 bases, and 7 bases stayed unmatched. Per germline, CDR1 SGHAT and CDR2 FQNNGV. CDR3 loop: CASSEPGLAGYSYEQYF. The CDR3 DNA is TGTGCCAGCAGCGAACCGGGACTAGCGGGATACTCCTACGAGCAGTACTTC.

The V and J genes are TRBV24-1 and TRBJ2-3; possible D gene TRBD2, 7 bases. V shed 1 base and J shed 0 bases, with 10 bases lying between them. CDR3 length equals 16 residues. Germline CDR1 KGHDR, CDR2 SFDVKD. The CDR3 sequence: CATSDLGGGSTDTQYF. The CDR3, as DNA: TGTGCCACCAGTGATTTAGGGGGGGGTAGCACAGATACGCAGTATTTT.

With respect to this clonotype: Possible read error: a much larger clone is one base away. The chain is built from TRBV30 and TRBJ1-1; no reliable D call. This CDR3 region has 12 residues. Per germline, CDR1 GTSNPN and CDR2 SVGIG (reference sequence). Between the trimmed V and J ends, which lost 3 bases and 13 bases, there was a span of 18 bases. The CDR3 bases are TGTGCCTGGAGCGAACAGCGGACGAAAGGTTTCTTT. Amino acids: CAWSEQRTKGFF. The variable domain in full, completed from reference TRBV30 and TRBJ1-1, reads SQTIHQWPATLVQPVGSPLSLECTVEGTSNPNLYWYRQAAGRGLQLLFYSVGIGQISSEVPQNLSASRPQDRQFILSSKKLLLSDSGFYLCAWSEQRTKGFFGQGTRLTVV.

This clonotype occurred many times. The chain has TRBV20-1 and TRBJ2-7, with TRBD2 matching over 11 bases. This CDR3 contains 16 residues. Germline V CDR1 and CDR2: DFQATT, SNEGSKA (reference sequence). V lost 0 bases, J lost 4 bases, and 8 bases stayed unmatched. CDR3 residues: CSARDPLAGGPYEQYF. CDR3 sequence (DNA): TGCAGTGCTAGAGATCCCTTAGCGGGAGGGCCTTACGAGCAGTACTTC.

There are a few counts of this clonotype. The V and J genes are TRBV12-3 or TRBV12-4 and TRBJ2-1, with 7 bases aligning to TRBD2. The J segment lost 8 bases and the V segment lost 5 bases, leaving 18 bases of the junction unmatched. The length of the CDR3 is 17 residues. CDR3 in DNA: TGTGCCAGCAGTATGACTAGCTTCCAGTCCTCGGGTTATGAGCAGTTCTTC. This sequence encodes CASSMTSFQSSGYEQFF.

The rearrangement links TRBV6-1 to TRBJ2-1; no clear D. CDR3 length equals 16 residues. Trimming removed 7 bases from V and 0 bases from J, with 16 bases in between. Germline loops: CDR1 MNHNS, CDR2 SASEGT. The CDR3 spells CASIRVLWYSYNEQFF. In DNA form, the CDR3 reads TGTGCCAGCATCAGAGTCCTTTGGTACTCCTACAATGAGCAGTTCTTC.

This clonotype occurred many times. The chain joins TRBV20-1 to TRBJ2-5, with D possibly matching TRBD1 (5 bases). Germline-derived CDR1 and CDR2 are DFQATT and SNEGSKA (reference sequence). The CDR3 extends over 15 amino acids. The V end was cut by 0 bases, the J end by 5 bases, with 16 bases between. The CDR3 nucleotides are TGCAGTGCTAGAGATCCCGGTTTAGGGGTCGAGACCCAGTACTTC. Its protein is CSARDPGLGVETQYF.

This clonotype was recorded a few times. The rearrangement joins TRBV7-9 to TRBJ1-5; no clear D gene. The CDR3 runs to 12 residues. V dropped 7 bases and J dropped 3 bases, with 7 bases sitting between them. Germline V lookup: CDR1 SEHNR, CDR2 FQNEAQ (reference sequence). CDR3 DNA: TGTGCCAGCACCTCCCCCAATCAGCCCCAGCATTTT. The encoded protein is CASTSPNQPQHF.